A selection of T cell receptor beta chains follows, all from one sample in a study of cytomegalovirus exposure and HLA in healthy donors. The data were produced by immunoSEQ multiplex PCR, yet TCRdb's version contains in-frame clones alone and is incomplete. The data show 70,000 or so clones, with approximately 58% seen just once and more than 2.5% held by the top ten. Material for sequencing was PBMCs. These receptors were collected from a woman aged 45-65 years in good health and CMV-seronegative. Each CDR3 is given with its conserved first and last residue. The D gene is left open where the match is weak. Size is stated for part of the rows, as once, few or many counts, or as a class when the clone is expanded.

cdr3_nt cdr3_aa clone_size d_call j_call v_call
TGTGCCAGCAGTGAATATACAGGAAATTTGGGTATGAACACTGAAGCTTTCTTT CASSEYTGNLGMNTEAFF NA NA TRBJ1-1 TRBV25-1
TGTGCCAGCAGCAAAGATCCTCCCGGGATCCGGGGGTTCTTC CASSKDPPGIRGFF NA NA TRBJ2-1 TRBV21-1
TGTGCCACCAGCAGAGACGCGGGACAGAGTAACGAAAAACTGTTTTTT CATSRDAGQSNEKLFF NA TRBD1 TRBJ1-4 TRBV15
TGTGCCAGTAGTCCTAGGGGGAGGGTCGGCAATCAGCCCCAGCATTTT CASSPRGRVGNQPQHF few NA TRBJ1-5 TRBV19
TGTGCCAGCAGTGGGGCAGGGGGCCTGCGGACCATATATTTT CASSGAGGLRTIYF NA TRBD1 TRBJ1-3 TRBV25-1
TGCGCCAGCAGCTCAAACACGGGAGAGGAGCCCCAGCATTTT CASSSNTGEEPQHF NA NA TRBJ1-5 TRBV5-1
TGTGCCAGCAGCCAGGGGGGAGGTGGGAGCAATCAGCCCCAGCATTTT CASSQGGGGSNQPQHF NA TRBD1 TRBJ1-5 TRBV28
TGCAGCGTAGGGACAGGGAATGGGGGCTACACCTTC CSVGTGNGGYTF few TRBD1 TRBJ1-2 TRBV29-1
TGTGCCACCAGCAGAGGGGTTCGAGGGAGGGCCGACATTCAGTACTTC CATSRGVRGRADIQYF few TRBD2 TRBJ2-4 TRBV15
TGTGCCTGGAGTGTACTGGGAGGGCTACGGGGAGCTTTCTTT CAWSVLGGLRGAFF NA NA TRBJ1-1 TRBV30
TGTGCCAGCAGTTACCGCGGGGGCGAGAGCAATCAGCCCCAGCATTTT CASSYRGGESNQPQHF NA NA TRBJ1-5 TRBV6-5
TGTGCCAGCAGTCCCCGGACAGGGGGCGCGTTATCCTATGGCTACACCTTC CASSPRTGGALSYGYTF NA TRBD1 TRBJ1-2 TRBV28
TGTGCCAGCAGCTGGGGAGGGGGAGGGGTACAAGAGACCCAGTACTTC CASSWGGGGVQETQYF few NA TRBJ2-5 TRBV5-4
TGTGCCTGGAGTGTCCGGGGGTGGTCACCCCTCCACTTT CAWSVRGWSPLHF NA NA TRBJ1-6 TRBV30
TGTGCCATCAGTGAGCCTCCGGGACTGTCGGGTTACGAGCAGTACTTC CAISEPPGLSGYEQYF NA NA TRBJ2-7 TRBV10-3
TGTGCCATCTCCGGACTAGCGGGTAGCCAAGAGACCCAGTACTTC CAISGLAGSQETQYF NA TRBD2 TRBJ2-5 TRBV10-3
TGTGCCACCAGCAGAGGACTAGCGGGATTCGCAGATACGCAGTATTTT CATSRGLAGFADTQYF NA TRBD2 TRBJ2-3 TRBV15
TGTGCCTGGAGTTCGAGACGAAGCGTTTTTAGCTCCTACGAGCAGTACTTC CAWSSRRSVFSSYEQYF NA NA TRBJ2-7 TRBV30
TGTGCCAGCAGCTGGGGGACTAGCGGTCCCTACGAGCAGTACTTC CASSWGTSGPYEQYF few TRBD2 TRBJ2-7 TRBV5-6
TGTGCCAGCGCACCAGGGTGGGCCCGCACAGATACGCAGTATTTT CASAPGWARTDTQYF few NA TRBJ2-3 TRBV6-1
TGTGCCAGCAGCGAACTGGGACAGGGGTACACTGAAGCTTTCTTT CASSELGQGYTEAFF NA TRBD1 TRBJ1-1 TRBV2
TGTGCCAGCAGTTTAAGGGGACAGGGGGCGCGGCGCTACGAGCAGTACTTC CASSLRGQGARRYEQYF few TRBD1 TRBJ2-7 TRBV28
TGCGCCAGCAGCTTGGGACAGACAGAGACCCAGTACTTC CASSLGQTETQYF NA NA TRBJ2-5 TRBV5-1
TGCGCCAGCAGCTTTGGAGGGTTTGAGGCTTTCTTT CASSFGGFEAFF NA NA TRBJ1-1 TRBV5-1
TGTGCCACCAGCAGTACTAGCGGGAGAGGTACAGATACGCAGTATTTT CATSSTSGRGTDTQYF NA TRBD2 TRBJ2-3 TRBV15
TGCAGCGTAGACCACAGGGGAGTAGGTGAGGGTAACTATGGCTACACCTTC CSVDHRGVGEGNYGYTF NA TRBD1 TRBJ1-2 TRBV29-1
TGTGCCAGCAGTTATCGGACAGGGGGTGTAGAAGCTTTCTTT CASSYRTGGVEAFF NA TRBD1 TRBJ1-1 TRBV28
TGTGCCAGCAGCAAACTAGCGGGAGAAGGGGCGCAGTATTTT CASSKLAGEGAQYF once TRBD2 TRBJ2-3 TRBV7-3
TGTGCCTGGAGACTAGCGGGAGGCTCCTACGAGCAGTACTTC CAWRLAGGSYEQYF NA TRBD2 TRBJ2-7 TRBV30
TGTGCCAGTAGTGTTGGAAAACAGCCAATATACGAGCAGTACTTC CASSVGKQPIYEQYF few NA TRBJ2-7 TRBV19
TGTGCCAGCAGCTTAGTCCTACTAGCGGGAGGGGACAATGAGCAGTTCTTC CASSLVLLAGGDNEQFF few TRBD2 TRBJ2-1 TRBV7-9
TGCGCCAGCAGCTGGACTAGTGAAGATACGCAGTATTTT CASSWTSEDTQYF NA TRBD2 TRBJ2-3 TRBV4-1
TGTGCCACCGGGACTAACAATGAGCAGTTCTTC CATGTNNEQFF NA TRBD2 TRBJ2-1 TRBV10-3
TGTGCTAGCAGCCTGGGGCCGAACAATGAGCAGTTCTTC CASSLGPNNEQFF NA NA TRBJ2-1 TRBV7-7
TGCGCCAGCAGCTTGGTTAGCGGGAGCGACTACAATGAGCAGTTCTTC CASSLVSGSDYNEQFF NA TRBD2 TRBJ2-1 TRBV5-1
TGTGCCAGTAGTATTCCTTGGGGGGAGGGCCAGAGCTACGAGCAGTACTTC CASSIPWGEGQSYEQYF NA TRBD2 TRBJ2-7 TRBV19
TGCAGCTTAGTCGACAGGGATGAGACCCAGTACTTC CSLVDRDETQYF NA TRBD1 TRBJ2-5 TRBV29-1
TGCAGCGTTGGGGACAGGGGCAATCAGCCCCAGCATTTT CSVGDRGNQPQHF NA TRBD1 TRBJ1-5 TRBV29-1
TGCGCCAGCAGCTTAGGACACCTCGAGGAGCAACTGTTTTTT CASSLGHLEEQLFF NA NA TRBJ1-4 TRBV5-1